This T cell receptor (beta chain) was profiled in a study of cytomegalovirus exposure and HLA in healthy donors. To note about this clone: Its matching antigen is unknown.

This PCR relied on a set of 60 Vbeta primers and 13 Jbeta primers. Produced via immunoSEQ multiplex PCR; TCRdb's table is partial and in-frame only. The sample yields approximately 30,000 clones, about 70% seen once. Findings and limits, study-wide: Most observed TCR sequences were rare, whereas some public TCRs were detected in many donors. The authors enumerated over 150 TCR beta chains as linked to cytomegalovirus. Follow-up analysis found HLA locus-dependent TCR association rates, highest for DRB1 and lowest for HLA-C.

Trimming removed 6 bases from V and 4 bases from J, with 17 bases in between. This CDR3 contains 15 residues. CDR1 SGHRS and CDR2 YFSETQ come from the germline V gene. This sequence joins TRBV5-1 and TRBJ2-1; TRBD2 is a possible D gene (6 bases). Sequenced sample: PBMCs. This TCR was recovered from a middle-aged man in good health and CMV-seropositive. CDR3 region: CASMRGPDQYNEQFF. CDR3 nucleotides: TGCGCCAGCATGCGGGGACCTGACCAATACAATGAGCAGTTCTTC.